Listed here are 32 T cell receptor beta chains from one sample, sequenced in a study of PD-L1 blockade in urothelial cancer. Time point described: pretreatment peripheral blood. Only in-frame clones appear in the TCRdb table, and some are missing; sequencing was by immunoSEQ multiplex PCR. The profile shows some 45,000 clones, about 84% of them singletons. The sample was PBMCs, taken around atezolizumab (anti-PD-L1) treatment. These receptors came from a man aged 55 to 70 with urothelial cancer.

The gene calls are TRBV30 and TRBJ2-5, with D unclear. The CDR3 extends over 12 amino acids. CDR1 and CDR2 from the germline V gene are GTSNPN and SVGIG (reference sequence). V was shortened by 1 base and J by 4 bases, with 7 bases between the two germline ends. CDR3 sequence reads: CAWSGRGETQYF. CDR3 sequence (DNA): TGTGCCTGGAGTGGCCGCGGAGAGACCCAGTACTTC.

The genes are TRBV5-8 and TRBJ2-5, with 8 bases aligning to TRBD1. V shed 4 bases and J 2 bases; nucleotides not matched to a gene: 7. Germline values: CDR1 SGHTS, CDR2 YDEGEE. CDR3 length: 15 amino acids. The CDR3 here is CASSTGQGKQETQYF. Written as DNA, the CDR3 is TGTGCCAGCAGCACTGGACAGGGAAAACAAGAGACCCAGTACTTC.

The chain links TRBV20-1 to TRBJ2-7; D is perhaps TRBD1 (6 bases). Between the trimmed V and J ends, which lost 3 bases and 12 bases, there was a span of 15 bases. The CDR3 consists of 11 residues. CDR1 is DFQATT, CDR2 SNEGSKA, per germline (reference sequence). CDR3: CSASPTGMGYF. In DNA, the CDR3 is TGCAGTGCTAGTCCTACAGGGATGGGGTACTTC.

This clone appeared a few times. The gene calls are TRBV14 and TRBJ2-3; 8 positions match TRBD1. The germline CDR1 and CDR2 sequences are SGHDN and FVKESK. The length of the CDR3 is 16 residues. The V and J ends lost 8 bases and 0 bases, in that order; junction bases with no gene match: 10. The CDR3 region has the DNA TGTGCCAGCGCGACTCGACAGGGGATTAGCACAGATACGCAGTATTTT. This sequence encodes CASATRQGISTDTQYF.

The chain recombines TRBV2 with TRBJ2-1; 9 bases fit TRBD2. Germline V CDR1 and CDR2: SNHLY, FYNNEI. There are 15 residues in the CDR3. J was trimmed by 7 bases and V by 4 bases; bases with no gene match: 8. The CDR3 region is CASSVGREGQNEQFF. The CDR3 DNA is TGTGCCAGCAGTGTGGGGCGGGAGGGCCAGAATGAGCAGTTCTTC.

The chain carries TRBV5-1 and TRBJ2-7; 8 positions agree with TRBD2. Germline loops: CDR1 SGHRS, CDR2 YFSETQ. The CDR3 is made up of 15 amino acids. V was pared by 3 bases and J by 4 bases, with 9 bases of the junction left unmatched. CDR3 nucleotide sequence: TGCGCCAGCAGCTCTCCGGGACTAGGTACTTACGAGCAGTACTTC. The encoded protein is CASSSPGLGTYEQYF. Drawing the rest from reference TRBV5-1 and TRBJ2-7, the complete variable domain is KAGVTQTPRYLIKTRGQQVTLSCSPISGHRSVSWYQQTPGQGLQFLFEYFSETQRNKGNFPGRFSGRQFSNSRSEMNVSTLELGDSALYLCASSSPGLGTYEQYFGPGTRLTVT.

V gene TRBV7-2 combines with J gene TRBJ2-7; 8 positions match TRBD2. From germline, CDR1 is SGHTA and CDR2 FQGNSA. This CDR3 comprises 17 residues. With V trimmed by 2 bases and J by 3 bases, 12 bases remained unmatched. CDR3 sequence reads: CASSLTGGPSQGYEQYF. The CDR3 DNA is TGTGCCAGCAGCTTAACGGGAGGGCCCTCGCAAGGCTACGAGCAGTACTTC.

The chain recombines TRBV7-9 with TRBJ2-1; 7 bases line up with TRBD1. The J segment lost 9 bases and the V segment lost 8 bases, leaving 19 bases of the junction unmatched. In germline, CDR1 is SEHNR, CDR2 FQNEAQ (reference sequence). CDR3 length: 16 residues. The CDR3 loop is CASADTESRGNTEQFF. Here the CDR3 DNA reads TGTGCCAGCGCCGATACAGAGAGCAGGGGGAACACTGAGCAGTTCTTC.

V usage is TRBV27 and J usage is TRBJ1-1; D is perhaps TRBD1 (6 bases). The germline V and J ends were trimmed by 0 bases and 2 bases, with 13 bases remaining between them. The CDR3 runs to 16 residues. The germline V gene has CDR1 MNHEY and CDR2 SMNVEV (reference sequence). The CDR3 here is CASSLSGTRGNTEAFF. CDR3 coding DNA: TGTGCCAGCAGTTTATCGGGTACCAGGGGAAACACTGAAGCTTTCTTT.

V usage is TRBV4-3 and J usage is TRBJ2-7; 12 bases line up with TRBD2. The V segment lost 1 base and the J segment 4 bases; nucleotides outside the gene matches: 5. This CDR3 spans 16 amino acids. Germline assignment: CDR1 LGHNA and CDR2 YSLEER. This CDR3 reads CASSQGGLAGRYEQYF. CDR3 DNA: TGCGCCAGCAGCCAAGGCGGACTAGCGGGAAGGTACGAGCAGTACTTC.

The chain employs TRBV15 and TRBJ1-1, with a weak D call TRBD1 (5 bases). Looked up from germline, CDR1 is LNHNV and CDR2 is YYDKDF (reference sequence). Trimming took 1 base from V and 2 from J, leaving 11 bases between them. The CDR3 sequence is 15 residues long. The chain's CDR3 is CATSRATGTNTEAFF. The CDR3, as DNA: TGTGCCACCAGCAGAGCAACAGGAACCAACACTGAAGCTTTCTTT.

The CDR3 DNA follows: TGTGCCAGCAGCCAACTACCCGGGACTAGCGGGGCGAAGACCCAGTACTTC. Amino acids: CASSQLPGTSGAKTQYF. The rearrangement joins TRBV11-2 to TRBJ2-5, with 13 positions matching TRBD2. V lost 5 bases to trimming and J lost 6 bases; unmatched junction nucleotides: 12. CDR1 and CDR2 (germline): SGHAT, FQNNGV. The CDR3 loop spans 17 amino acids.

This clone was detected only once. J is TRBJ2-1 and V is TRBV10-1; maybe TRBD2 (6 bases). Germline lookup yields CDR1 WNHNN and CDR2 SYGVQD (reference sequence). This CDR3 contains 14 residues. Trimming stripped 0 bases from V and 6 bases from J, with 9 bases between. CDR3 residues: CASSESGAGNEQFF. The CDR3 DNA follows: TGCGCCAGCAGTGAGTCGGGAGCGGGCAATGAGCAGTTCTTC.

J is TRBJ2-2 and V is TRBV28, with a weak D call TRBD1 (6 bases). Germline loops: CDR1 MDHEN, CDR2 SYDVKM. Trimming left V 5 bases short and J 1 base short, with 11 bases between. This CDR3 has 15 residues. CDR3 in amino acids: CASSQDSLNTGELFF. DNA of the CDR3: TGTGCCAGCAGTCAGGACAGCCTGAACACCGGGGAGCTGTTTTTT. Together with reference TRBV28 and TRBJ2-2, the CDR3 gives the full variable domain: DVKVTQSSRYLVKRTGEKVFLECVQDMDHENMFWYRQDPGLGLRLIYFSYDVKMKEKGDIPEGYSVSREKKERFSLILESASTNQTSMYLCASSQDSLNTGELFFGEGSRLTVL.

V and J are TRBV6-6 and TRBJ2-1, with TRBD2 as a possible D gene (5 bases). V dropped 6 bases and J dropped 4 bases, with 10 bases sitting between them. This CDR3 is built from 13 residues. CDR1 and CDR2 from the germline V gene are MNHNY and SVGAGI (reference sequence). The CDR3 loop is CASSRSGYNEQFF. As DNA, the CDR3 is TGTGCCAGCAGCAGGAGCGGTTACAATGAGCAGTTCTTC.

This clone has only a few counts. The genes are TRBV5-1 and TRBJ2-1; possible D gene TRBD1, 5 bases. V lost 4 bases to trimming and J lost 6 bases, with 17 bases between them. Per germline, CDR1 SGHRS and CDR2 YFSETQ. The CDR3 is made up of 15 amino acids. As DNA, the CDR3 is TGCGCCAGCAGCCTGTGGGGCCAGTCCGGCAATGAGCAGTTCTTC. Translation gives CASSLWGQSGNEQFF.

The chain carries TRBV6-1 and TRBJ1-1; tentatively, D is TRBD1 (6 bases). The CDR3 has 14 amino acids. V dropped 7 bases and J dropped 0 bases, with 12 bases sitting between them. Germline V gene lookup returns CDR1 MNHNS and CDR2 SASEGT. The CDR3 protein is CASTTGQLNTEAFF. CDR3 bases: TGTGCCAGCACCACGGGACAATTGAACACTGAAGCTTTCTTT.

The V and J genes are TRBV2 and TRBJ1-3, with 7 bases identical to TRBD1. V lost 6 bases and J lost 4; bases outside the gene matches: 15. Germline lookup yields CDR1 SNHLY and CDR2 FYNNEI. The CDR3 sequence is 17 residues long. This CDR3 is CASRTNMGQPGGNTIYF. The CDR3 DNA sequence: TGTGCCAGCAGGACCAACATGGGACAGCCCGGCGGAAACACCATATATTTT. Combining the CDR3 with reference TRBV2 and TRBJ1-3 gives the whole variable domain EPEVTQTPSHQVTQMGQEVILRCVPISNHLYFYWYRQILGQKVEFLVSFYNNEISEKSEIFDDQFSVERPDGSNFTLKIRSTKLEDSAMYFCASRTNMGQPGGNTIYFGEGSWLTVV.

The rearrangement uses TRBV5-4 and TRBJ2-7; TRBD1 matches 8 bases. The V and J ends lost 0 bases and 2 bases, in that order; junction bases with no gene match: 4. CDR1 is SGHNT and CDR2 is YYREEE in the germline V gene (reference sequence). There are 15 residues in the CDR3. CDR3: CASSLEGTGAYEQYF. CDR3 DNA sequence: TGTGCCAGCAGCTTGGAGGGGACAGGCGCCTACGAGCAGTACTTC.

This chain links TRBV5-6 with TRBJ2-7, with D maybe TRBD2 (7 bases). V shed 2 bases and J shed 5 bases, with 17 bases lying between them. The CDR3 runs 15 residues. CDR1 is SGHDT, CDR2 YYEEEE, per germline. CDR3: CASSFARTGGDEQYF. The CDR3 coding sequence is TGTGCCAGCAGCTTCGCTCGGACGGGGGGCGACGAGCAGTACTTC.

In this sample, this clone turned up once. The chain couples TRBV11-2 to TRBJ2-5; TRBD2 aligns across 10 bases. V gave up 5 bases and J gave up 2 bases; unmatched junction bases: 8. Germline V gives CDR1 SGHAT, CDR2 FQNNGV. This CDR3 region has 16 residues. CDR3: CASSPKREGLQETQYF. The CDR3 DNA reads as TGTGCCAGCAGCCCCAAGCGGGAGGGCCTTCAAGAGACCCAGTACTTC.

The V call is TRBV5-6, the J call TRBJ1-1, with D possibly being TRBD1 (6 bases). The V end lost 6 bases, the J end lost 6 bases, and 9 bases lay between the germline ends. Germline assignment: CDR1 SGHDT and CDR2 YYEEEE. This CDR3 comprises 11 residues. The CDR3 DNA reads TGTGCCAGCACCTCAGGGGCTGAAGCTTTCTTT. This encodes CASTSGAEAFF.

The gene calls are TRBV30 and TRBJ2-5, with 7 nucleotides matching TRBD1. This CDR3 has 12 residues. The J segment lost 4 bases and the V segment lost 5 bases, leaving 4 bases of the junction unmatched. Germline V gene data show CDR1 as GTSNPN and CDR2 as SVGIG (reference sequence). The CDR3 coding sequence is TGTGCCTGGGACAGGGTTGGAGAGACCCAGTACTTC. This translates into CAWDRVGETQYF. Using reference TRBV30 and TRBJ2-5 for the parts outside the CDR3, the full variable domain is SQTIHQWPATLVQPVGSPLSLECTVEGTSNPNLYWYRQAAGRGLQLLFYSVGIGQISSEVPQNLSASRPQDRQFILSSKKLLLSDSGFYLCAWDRVGETQYFGPGTRLLVL.

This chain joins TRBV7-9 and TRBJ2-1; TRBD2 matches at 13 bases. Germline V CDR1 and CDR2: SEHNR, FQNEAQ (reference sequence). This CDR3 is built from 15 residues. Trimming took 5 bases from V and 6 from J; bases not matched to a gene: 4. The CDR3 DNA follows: TGTGCCAGCAGCCCCACTAGCGGGGGGGCCAATGAGCAGTTCTTC. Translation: CASSPTSGGANEQFF. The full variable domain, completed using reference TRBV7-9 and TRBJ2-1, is DTGVSQNPRHKITKRGQNVTFRCDPISEHNRLYWYRQTLGQGPEFLTYFQNEAQLEKSRLLSDRFSAERPKGSFSTLEIQRTEQGDSAMYLCASSPTSGGANEQFFGPGTRLTVL.

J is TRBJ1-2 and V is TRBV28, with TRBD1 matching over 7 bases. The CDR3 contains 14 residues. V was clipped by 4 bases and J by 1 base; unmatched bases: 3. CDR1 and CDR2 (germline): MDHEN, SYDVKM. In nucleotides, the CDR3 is TGTGCCAGCAGTTGGACAGGCGTTAACTATGGCTACACCTTC. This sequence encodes CASSWTGVNYGYTF.

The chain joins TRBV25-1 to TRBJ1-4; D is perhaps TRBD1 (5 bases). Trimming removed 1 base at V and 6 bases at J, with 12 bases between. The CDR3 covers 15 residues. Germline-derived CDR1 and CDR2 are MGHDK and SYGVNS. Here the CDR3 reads CASSESRGRDEKLFF. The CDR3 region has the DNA TGTGCCAGCAGTGAATCCCGTGGCAGGGATGAAAAACTGTTTTTT.

The CDR3 region has the DNA TGTGCCAGCAGTCCGCTCCTTACTAGCGGGAGTTTCTCAAGCACAGATACGCAGTATTTT. Translating it yields CASSPLLTSGSFSSTDTQYF. The genes are TRBV28 and TRBJ2-3; 11 bases agree with TRBD2. This CDR3 has 20 amino acids. Germline CDR1 and CDR2: MDHEN and SYDVKM. The V and J ends lost 5 bases and 0 bases, in that order; junction bases with no gene match: 16.

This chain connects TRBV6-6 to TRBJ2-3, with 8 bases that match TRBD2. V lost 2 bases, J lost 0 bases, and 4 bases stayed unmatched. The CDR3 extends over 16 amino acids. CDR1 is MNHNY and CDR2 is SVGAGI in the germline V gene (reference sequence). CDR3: CASSYLSGTSTDTQYF. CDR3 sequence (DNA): TGTGCCAGCAGTTACCTTAGCGGGACTAGCACAGATACGCAGTATTTT.

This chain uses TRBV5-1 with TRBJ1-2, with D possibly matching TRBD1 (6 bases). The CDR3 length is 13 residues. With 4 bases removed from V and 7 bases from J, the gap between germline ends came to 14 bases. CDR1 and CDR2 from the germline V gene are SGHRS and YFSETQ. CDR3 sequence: CASSEGTPTGYTF. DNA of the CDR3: TGCGCCAGCAGCGAAGGGACACCGACTGGCTACACCTTC. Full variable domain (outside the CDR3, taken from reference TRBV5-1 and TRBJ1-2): KAGVTQTPRYLIKTRGQQVTLSCSPISGHRSVSWYQQTPGQGLQFLFEYFSETQRNKGNFPGRFSGRQFSNSRSEMNVSTLELGDSALYLCASSEGTPTGYTFGSGTRLTVV.

CDR3 sequence reads: CASRTLIGGSSSYNEQFF. The CDR3 region has the DNA TGTGCCAGTAGGACTTTAATTGGCGGGAGTAGCTCCTACAATGAGCAGTTCTTC. The chain has TRBV19 and TRBJ2-1, with 7 bases that match TRBD2. Unmatched junction bases numbered 14, after V lost 6 bases and J lost 0 bases. Germline-derived CDR1 and CDR2 are LNHDA and SQIVND (reference sequence). This CDR3 spans 18 amino acids.

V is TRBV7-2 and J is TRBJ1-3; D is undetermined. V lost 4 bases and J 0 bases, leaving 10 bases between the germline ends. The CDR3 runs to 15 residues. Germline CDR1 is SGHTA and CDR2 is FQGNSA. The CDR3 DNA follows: TGTGCCAGCAGCTCATACAGAAACTCTGGAAACACCATATATTTT. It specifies CASSSYRNSGNTIYF. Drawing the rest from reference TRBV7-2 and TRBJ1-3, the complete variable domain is GAGVSQSPSNKVTEKGKDVELRCDPISGHTALYWYRQSLGQGLEFLIYFQGNSAPDKSGLPSDRFSAERTGGSVSTLTIQRTQQEDSAVYLCASSSYRNSGNTIYFGEGSWLTVV.

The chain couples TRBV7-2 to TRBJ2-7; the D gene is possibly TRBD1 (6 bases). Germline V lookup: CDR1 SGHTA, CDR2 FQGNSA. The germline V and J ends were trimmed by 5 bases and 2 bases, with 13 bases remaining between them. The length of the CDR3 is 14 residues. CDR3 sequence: CASSHDGQTYEQYF. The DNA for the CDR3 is TGTGCCAGCAGCCATGATGGACAGACCTACGAGCAGTACTTC.